The 28 T cell receptor beta chains listed next were all sequenced from one sample in a study of blood T cell repertoires in COVID-19. Repertoires were generated with immunoSEQ multiplex PCR, while TCRdb's copy carries only in-frame clones and drops some. This table has approximately 260,000 clones, around 84% appearing once. Material for sequencing was PBMCs or T cells enriched from blood (not recorded which). The source is a man aged 25 to 40 with acute COVID-19.

Comment on this clone: A read error may account for a junction end that differs from germline. The chain is built from TRBV6-5 and TRBJ1-2; D possibly corresponds to TRBD1 (5 bases). CDR3 length equals 13 residues. Per the germline V gene, CDR1 is MNHEY and CDR2 is SVGAGI. The CDR3: CASSYDTGLTFIF. CDR3 sequence (DNA): TGTGCCAGCAGTTATGACACAGGCCTGACCTTCATCTTC.

In nucleotides, the CDR3 is TGTGCCAGCAGCTCAACCTGGACAGGCGCAAACACTGAAGCTTTCTTT. Translating it yields CASSSTWTGANTEAFF. This sequence joins TRBV5-6 and TRBJ1-1; 7 bases align to TRBD1. The CDR3 runs to 16 residues. J lost 2 bases, V lost 3 bases, and 10 bases had no gene match. In germline, CDR1 is SGHDT, CDR2 YYEEEE.

The rearrangement joins TRBV29-1 to TRBJ2-5; 9 bases are a match to TRBD1. Germline V lookup: CDR1 SQVTM, CDR2 ANQGSEA. This CDR3 is 14 amino acids long. Trimming took 6 bases from V and 5 from J; bases not matched to a gene: 10. As DNA, the CDR3 is TGCAGCGTCACAGGACAGGGGTTGTTGGAGACCCAGTACTTC. Protein sequence: CSVTGQGLLETQYF.

The CDR3 loop reads CASSYGSGTGGYGYTF. The CDR3 DNA sequence: TGTGCCAGCAGTTATGGGTCTGGGACAGGGGGCTATGGCTACACCTTC. The chain links TRBV6-5 to TRBJ1-2, with TRBD1 matching 11 bases. V trimming: 3 bases; J trimming: 4 bases; junction bases outside the gene matches: 7. Germline V gives CDR1 MNHEY, CDR2 SVGAGI. This CDR3 region has 16 residues.

The J gene is TRBJ2-2, the V gene TRBV6-4; D is unclear. The V end lost 4 bases, the J end lost 1 base, and 4 bases lay between the germline ends. CDR1 and CDR2 from the germline V gene are MRHNA and SNTAGT. This CDR3 comprises 13 residues. The CDR3 reads CASSAGNTGELFF. The CDR3 DNA reads as TGTGCCAGCAGTGCGGGGAACACCGGGGAGCTGTTTTTT.

CDR3 loop: CASSASGSPKAFF. CDR3 DNA: TGTGCCAGCAGCGCCTCCGGGTCTCCAAAAGCTTTCTTT. The chain uses TRBV5-6 and TRBJ1-1; unclear D gene. V dropped 4 bases and J dropped 9 bases, with 16 bases sitting between them. The CDR3 loop spans 13 amino acids. Germline lookup yields CDR1 SGHDT and CDR2 YYEEEE.

As regards this clone: Relative to the germline gene, one junction end is altered; a read error may explain this. The chain links TRBV5-1 to TRBJ1-4; D gene unclear. Looked up from germline, CDR1 is SGHRS and CDR2 is YFSETQ. The CDR3 extends over 14 amino acids. The CDR3 bases are TGTGCCAGCAGCTTGGACGGGGTCTACGAAAAACTGTTTTTT. Translated: CASSLDGVYEKLFF.

This clone was seen a handful of times. V and J are TRBV23-1 and TRBJ2-5; no clear D. TRBV23-1 is an open reading frame, and its role is uncertain. The CDR3 sequence is 14 residues long. The ends were cut back, 9 bases at V and 5 bases at J, with 19 bases in the middle. CDR3 loop: CASRSFRPGETQYF. The CDR3 DNA follows: TGCGCCAGTCGTTCTTTCCGTCCCGGGGAGACCCAGTACTTC.

DNA for the CDR3: TGTGCCAGTAGCGGGCCGGGAAACTATGGCTACACCTTC. Translating it yields CASSGPGNYGYTF. The rearrangement links TRBV19 to TRBJ1-2; D is unresolved. Trimming pared 6 bases from V and 2 bases from J, leaving 10 bases between. The CDR3 loop spans 13 amino acids. The germline V gene encodes CDR1 LNHDA and CDR2 SQIVND (reference sequence).

With regard to this clone: The germline gene is not matched at one end of the junction; a read error may be the cause. The chain carries TRBV5-1 and TRBJ2-2; maybe TRBD2 (5 bases). Germline values: CDR1 SGHRS, CDR2 YFSETQ. This CDR3 is built from 11 residues. The CDR3 nucleotides are TGTGCCAGCATGAGGGCCGGGGAGCTGTTTTTT. As protein: CASMRAGELFF. Combining the CDR3 with reference TRBV5-1 and TRBJ2-2 gives the whole variable domain KAGVTQTPRYLIKTRGQQVTLSCSPISGHRSVSWYQQTPGQGLQFLFEYFSETQRNKGNFPGRFSGRQFSNSRSEMNVSTLELGDSALYLCASMRAGELFFGEGSRLTVL.

A few counts support this clone. V and J are TRBV2 and TRBJ2-3; 7 bases are a match to TRBD2. Germline values: CDR1 SNHLY, CDR2 FYNNEI. This CDR3 is 14 amino acids long. With 4 bases clipped from V and 2 bases from J, the junction kept 3 bases outside the gene matches. The CDR3 spells CASSGLAVTDTQYF. For the CDR3, the DNA is TGTGCCAGCAGTGGTCTAGCGGTCACAGATACGCAGTATTTT.

V usage is TRBV5-6 and J usage is TRBJ1-2; 12 bases are shared with TRBD1. The CDR3 has 15 amino acids. Germline V gene sequence: CDR1 SGHDT, CDR2 YYEEEE. Trimming at V came to 6 bases and at J to 6 bases, leaving 9 bases not matched to a gene. CDR3 bases: TGTGCCAGCATACGAACCGGGACAGGGGGCAATGGCTACACCTTC. This gives the protein CASIRTGTGGNGYTF.

The chain is built from TRBV19 and TRBJ1-2; D gene uncertain. CDR3 length: 15 amino acids. Germline values: CDR1 LNHDA, CDR2 SQIVND (reference sequence). V lost 4 bases to trimming and J lost 0 bases, with 12 bases between them. This CDR3 reads CASSTLKEANYGYTF. DNA for the CDR3: TGTGCCAGTAGTACTCTTAAAGAGGCTAACTATGGCTACACCTTC.

The rearrangement uses TRBV5-5 and TRBJ1-2, with no clear D. Trimming pared 1 base from V and 5 bases from J, leaving 18 bases between. Germline-derived CDR1 and CDR2 are SGHKS and YYEKEE (reference sequence). The CDR3 extends over 16 amino acids. The CDR3 bases are TGTGCCAGCAGCTTGCAGGCCCCGACCCAAGTTTATGGCTACACCTTC. Translating it yields CASSLQAPTQVYGYTF.

This clone appeared once. The chain couples TRBV6-5 to TRBJ1-2; D possibly corresponds to TRBD1 (5 bases). V was clipped by 6 bases and J by 7 bases, with 21 bases between them. The CDR3 spans 15 residues. Per the germline V gene, CDR1 is MNHEY and CDR2 is SVGAGI. The DNA for the CDR3 is TGTGCCAGCAGCCCAAAGGGGCGGGGGAGCGTTGGCTACACCTTC. Amino acid sequence: CASSPKGRGSVGYTF.

The rearrangement uses TRBV20-1 and TRBJ2-7; no definite D call. The CDR3 totals 13 residues. Trimming left V 3 bases short and J 3 bases short, with 12 bases between. Germline V gene lookup returns CDR1 DFQATT and CDR2 SNEGSKA (reference sequence). The chain's CDR3 is CSASGGTIYEQYV. The CDR3 bases are TGCAGTGCTAGTGGCGGCACGATCTACGAGCAGTACGTC.

V usage is TRBV11-2 and J usage is TRBJ2-1; D possibly corresponds to TRBD2 (6 bases). V gave up 6 bases and J gave up 0 bases, with 9 bases separating them. Germline-derived CDR1 and CDR2 are SGHAT and FQNNGV. This CDR3 is 14 amino acids long. The chain's CDR3 is CASRRGSSYNEQFF. In DNA form, the CDR3 reads TGTGCCAGCAGACGGGGGAGCTCCTACAATGAGCAGTTCTTC.

The chain employs TRBV7-2 and TRBJ1-6, with unresolved D. The germline V gene has CDR1 SGHTA and CDR2 FQGNSA. Trimming pared 2 bases from V and 4 bases from J, leaving 9 bases between. The CDR3 is 15 residues long. In DNA, the CDR3 is TGTGCCAGCAGCTTACTTGGAGGATATAATTCACCCCTCCACTTT. Protein: CASSLLGGYNSPLHF.

This clone came up once. The V call is TRBV5-6, the J call TRBJ1-2, with D possibly being TRBD1 (6 bases). Germline assignment: CDR1 SGHDT and CDR2 YYEEEE. The CDR3 loop spans 11 amino acids. The V gene lost 4 bases and the J gene lost 7 bases, with 8 bases spanning the gap. The CDR3 DNA reads as TGTGCCAGCAGCACCAGGGGTGGCTACACCTTC. This encodes CASSTRGGYTF.

This chain links TRBV19 with TRBJ1-1, with 8 bases fitting TRBD1. After removal of 6 bases from V and 1 base from J, the junction contained 7 bases not matched to a gene. The CDR3 extends over 15 amino acids. The germline CDR1 and CDR2 sequences are LNHDA and SQIVND (reference sequence). DNA for the CDR3: TGTGCCAGTAGCCCCTGGGGGACAGGGAACACTGAAGCTTTCTTT. Its protein is CASSPWGTGNTEAFF.

The chain carries TRBV2 and TRBJ2-5; TRBD2 might be the D (6 bases). Trimming shortened V by 7 bases and J by 2 bases, and 14 bases separated the two germline ends. This CDR3 is built from 14 residues. CDR1 and CDR2 from the germline V gene are SNHLY and FYNNEI. This chain's CDR3 is CASNYGSGQETQYF. The CDR3 DNA reads TGTGCCAGCAACTACGGGAGTGGGCAAGAGACCCAGTACTTC.

The chain employs TRBV11-2 and TRBJ2-5, with 7 bases lining up with TRBD1. This CDR3 contains 18 residues. The J segment lost 2 bases and the V segment lost 0 bases, leaving 12 bases of the junction unmatched. The V gene's germline CDR1 is SGHAT and CDR2 FQNNGV. The CDR3 sequence is CASSLDARGLRLQETQYF. DNA for the CDR3: TGTGCCAGCAGCTTAGACGCTAGGGGGCTGCGCCTGCAAGAGACCCAGTACTTC.

In its sample, this clone was seen a few times. The chain has TRBV21-1 and TRBJ2-7; the listed D gene, TRBD1, was not tested against the DNA. TRBV21-1 is a documented pseudogene. The CDR3 is 17 residues long. The chain's CDR3 is CASSKGLLQGRSYEQYV. DNA for the CDR3: TGTGCCAGCAGCAAAGGTTTACTCCAGGGTAGATCCTACGAGCAGTACGTC.

The CDR3, as DNA: TGTGCCACCAGTGGCCGACAGGGGGCGTACACTGAAGCTTTCTTT. Translated, it gives CATSGRQGAYTEAFF. The rearrangement joins TRBV24-1 to TRBJ1-1; 10 bases agree with TRBD1. The germline CDR1 and CDR2 sequences are KGHDR and SFDVKD. This CDR3 has 15 amino acids. V lost 5 bases to trimming and J lost 3 bases; unmatched junction nucleotides: 5.

This clone was counted only a few times. The chain employs TRBV7-9 and TRBJ1-2; D is ambiguous. Trimming pared 3 bases from V and 2 bases from J, leaving 10 bases between. The CDR3 length is 14 residues. Germline V CDR1 and CDR2: SEHNR, FQNEAQ (reference sequence). The CDR3 DNA follows: TGTGCCAGCAGCTTGAGCTCACAGAACTATGGCTACACCTTC. The encoded protein is CASSLSSQNYGYTF.

The chain carries TRBV9 and TRBJ1-6; D is unclear. The V gene lost 3 bases and the J gene lost 6 bases, with 16 bases spanning the gap. The CDR3 is 16 amino acids. Germline loops: CDR1 SGDLS, CDR2 YYNGEE. CDR3 coding DNA: TGTGCCAGCAGCGCCGGAGGGCACCCGGCTAATTCACCCCTCCACTTT. Translation: CASSAGGHPANSPLHF.

The sample holds a few counts of this clone. The CDR3 DNA follows: TGCGCCAGCAGCTTGGCGGCACAGGGATTCAACACTGAAGCTTTCTTT. Translated, it gives CASSLAAQGFNTEAFF. The chain joins TRBV5-1 to TRBJ1-1; maybe TRBD1 (6 bases). Between the trimmed V and J ends, which lost 0 bases and 2 bases, there was a span of 14 bases. Germline assignment: CDR1 SGHRS and CDR2 YFSETQ. The CDR3 covers 16 residues.

The sample holds a few counts of this clone. This chain uses TRBV15 with TRBJ2-3, with D perhaps matching TRBD1 (6 bases). CDR1 and CDR2 (germline): LNHNV, YYDKDF (reference sequence). The CDR3 is 15 amino acids. Trimming removed 0 bases at V and 3 bases at J, with 10 bases between. The CDR3 region has the DNA TGTGCCACCAGCAGAGAACACAGGGAAACAGATACGCAGTATTTT. This codes for CATSREHRETDTQYF.